Each of the 5 T cell receptor beta chains below was sequenced from the same sample in a study of siplizumab effects on memory and regulatory T cells. Repertoires were generated with immunoSEQ multiplex PCR, while TCRdb's copy carries only in-frame clones and drops some. The sample has approximately 100,000 clones; around 93% are singletons. The sequenced sample was non-Treg CD4+ T cells sorted from blood. The source is a human donor in good health.

The rearrangement joins TRBV20-1 to TRBJ2-7; D perhaps matches TRBD1 (6 bases). Looked up from germline, CDR1 is DFQATT and CDR2 is SNEGSKA (reference sequence). Trimming shortened V by 4 bases and J by 5 bases, and 9 bases separated the two germline ends. CDR3 size: 11 residues. The CDR3 is CSATHRDEQYF. DNA for the CDR3: TGCAGTGCTACCCACAGGGACGAGCAGTACTTC.

Note on this clone: Other DNA variants within this sample encode the same CDR3. The gene calls are TRBV5-1 and TRBJ2-2; D is perhaps TRBD2 (5 bases). Per the germline V gene, CDR1 is SGHRS and CDR2 is YFSETQ. The ends were cut back, 2 bases at V and 8 bases at J, with 16 bases in the middle. The CDR3 covers 15 residues. The CDR3 region has the DNA TGCGCCAGCAGCTTAAATCCGACTGGGAGTGGGGAGCTGTTTTTT. Translating it yields CASSLNPTGSGELFF.

The chain couples TRBV29-1 to TRBJ1-4; D is ambiguous. Between the trimmed V and J ends, which lost 5 bases and 4 bases, there was a span of 5 bases. CDR1 and CDR2 from the germline V gene are SQVTM and ANQGSEA. This CDR3 is built from 11 residues. For the CDR3, the DNA is TGCAGCGTTAGGGTTAATGAAAAACTGTTTTTT. It codes for CSVRVNEKLFF.

The chain joins TRBV30 to TRBJ2-7; D is undetermined. The CDR3 loop spans 15 amino acids. V lost 2 bases and J lost 2, with 16 bases in between. Looked up from germline, CDR1 is GTSNPN and CDR2 is SVGIG (reference sequence). For the CDR3, the DNA is TGTGCCTGGAGTACCATAGTACAGCTCACCTACGAGCAGTACTTC. Translated: CAWSTIVQLTYEQYF.

J is TRBJ1-2 and V is TRBV9, with 7 bases fitting TRBD1. The CDR3 length is 11 residues. V shed 3 bases and J 13 bases; nucleotides not matched to a gene: 6. The V gene's germline CDR1 is SGDLS and CDR2 YYNGEE. The CDR3: CASSGPGGCTF. Written as DNA, the CDR3 is TGTGCCAGCAGCGGCCCAGGGGGATGCACCTTC.